The T cell receptor beta chain described here comes from a study of human T cells and chemical hapten exposure. The study, taken as a whole, reports: Each of the donors had alopecia, so their immune responses may not resemble those of healthy people. Positive correlation was observed between PT1 expanded TCR counts and patch test score.

This clonotype was observed a handful of times. As yet, its antigen is unknown. The time point: pre-sensitization, week 0. This sample's treatment: therapeutic diphenylcyclopropenone sensitization with weekly scalp DPC. Extraction of total RNA was performed on unfractionated whole blood. The library labeled individual cDNA molecules by adding unique molecular identifiers to them. TCRdb independently ran MiXCR on the RACE reads; one entry per CDR3 protein. In the table there are around 250,000 distinct CDR3 sequences, about 8.1% of which are singletons. The receptor was isolated from a woman in her 40s with alopecia areata. Some clones in this sample may be carry-over from other donors' samples. This sample comprised whole blood, obtained in connection with sensitization to the hapten diphenylcyclopropenone (DPC).

The CDR3 reads CASSSLAGAPDTQYF. For the CDR3, the DNA is TGTGCCAGCAGCTCGTTAGCGGGAGCCCCAGATACGCAGTATTTT. J is TRBJ2-3 and V is TRBV13; 9 nucleotides line up with TRBD2. V was pared by 4 bases and J by 4 bases, with 6 bases of the junction left unmatched. This CDR3 region has 15 residues. Germline lookup yields CDR1 PRHDT and CDR2 FYEKMQ (reference sequence).